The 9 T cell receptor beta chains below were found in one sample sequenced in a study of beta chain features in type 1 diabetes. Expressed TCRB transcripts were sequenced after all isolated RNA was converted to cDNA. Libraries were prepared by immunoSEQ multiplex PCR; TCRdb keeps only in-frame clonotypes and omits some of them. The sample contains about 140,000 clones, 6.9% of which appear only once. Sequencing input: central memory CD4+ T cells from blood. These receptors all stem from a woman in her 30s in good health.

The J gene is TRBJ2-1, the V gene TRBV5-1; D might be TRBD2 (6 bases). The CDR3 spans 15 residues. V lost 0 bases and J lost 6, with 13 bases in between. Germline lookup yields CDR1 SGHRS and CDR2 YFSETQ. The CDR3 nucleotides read TGCGCCAGCAGCTTGGCCTTACTAGCTACCAATGAGCAGTTCTTC. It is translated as CASSLALLATNEQFF.

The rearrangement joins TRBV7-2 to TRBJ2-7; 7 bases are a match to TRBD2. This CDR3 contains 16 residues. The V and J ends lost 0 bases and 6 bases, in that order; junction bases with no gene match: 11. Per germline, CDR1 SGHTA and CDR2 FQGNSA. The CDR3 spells CASSLALGRETVEQYF. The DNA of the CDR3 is TGTGCCAGCAGCTTAGCGCTAGGGCGGGAGACTGTCGAGCAGTACTTC.

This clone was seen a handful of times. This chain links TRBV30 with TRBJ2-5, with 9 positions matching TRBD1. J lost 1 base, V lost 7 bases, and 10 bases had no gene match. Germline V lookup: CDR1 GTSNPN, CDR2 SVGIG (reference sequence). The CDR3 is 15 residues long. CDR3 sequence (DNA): TGTGCCTCCCTCCTTGGACAGGGGCGCCAAGAGACCCAGTACTTC. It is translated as CASLLGQGRQETQYF.

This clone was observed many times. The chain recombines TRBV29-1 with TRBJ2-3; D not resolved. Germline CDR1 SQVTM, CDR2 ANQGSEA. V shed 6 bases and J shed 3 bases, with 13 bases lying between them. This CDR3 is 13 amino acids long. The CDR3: CSVALSATDTQYF. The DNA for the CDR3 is TGCAGCGTAGCCCTTAGTGCGACAGATACGCAGTATTTT.

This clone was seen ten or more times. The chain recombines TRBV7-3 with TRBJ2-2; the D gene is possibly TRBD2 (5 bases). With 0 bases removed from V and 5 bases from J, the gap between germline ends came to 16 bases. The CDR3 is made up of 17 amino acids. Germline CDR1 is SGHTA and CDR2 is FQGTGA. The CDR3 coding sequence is TGTGCCAGCAGCTTAACCGGTCTAGCTACCACAACCGGGGAGCTGTTTTTT. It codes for CASSLTGLATTTGELFF.

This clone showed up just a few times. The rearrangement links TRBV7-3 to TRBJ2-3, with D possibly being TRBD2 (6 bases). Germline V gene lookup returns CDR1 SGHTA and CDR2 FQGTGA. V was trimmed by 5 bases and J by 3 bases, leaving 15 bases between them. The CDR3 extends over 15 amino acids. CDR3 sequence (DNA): TGTGCCAGCAGCCCCGGGAGTGGATCGACAGATACGCAGTATTTT. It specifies CASSPGSGSTDTQYF.

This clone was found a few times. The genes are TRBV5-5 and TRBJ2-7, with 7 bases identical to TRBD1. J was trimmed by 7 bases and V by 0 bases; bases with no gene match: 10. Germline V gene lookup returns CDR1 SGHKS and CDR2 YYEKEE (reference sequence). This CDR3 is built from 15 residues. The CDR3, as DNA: TGTGCCAGCAGCTTGGCCGTCCAGGGGGTAGGAGAGCAGTACTTC. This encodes CASSLAVQGVGEQYF.

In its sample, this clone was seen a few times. The CDR3 region has the DNA TGTGCCAGCATCAGGGGACGATCGTCTTACGAGCAGTACTTC. Protein product: CASIRGRSSYEQYF. The chain is built from TRBV5-6 and TRBJ2-7; perhaps TRBD1 as D (6 bases). Germline values: CDR1 SGHDT, CDR2 YYEEEE. The CDR3 covers 14 residues. V lost 6 bases to trimming and J lost 4 bases, with 17 bases between them.

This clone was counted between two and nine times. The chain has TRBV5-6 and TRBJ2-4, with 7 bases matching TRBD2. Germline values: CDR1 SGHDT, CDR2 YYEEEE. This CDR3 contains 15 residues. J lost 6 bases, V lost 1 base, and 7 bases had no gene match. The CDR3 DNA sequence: TGTGCCAGCAGCTTGCCCAGCGGGGTAGGAAACATTCAGTACTTC. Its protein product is CASSLPSGVGNIQYF. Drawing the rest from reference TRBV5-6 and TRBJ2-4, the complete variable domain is DAGVTQSPTHLIKTRGQQVTLRCSPKSGHDTVSWYQQALGQGPQFIFQYYEEEERQRGNFPDRFSGHQFPNYSSELNVNALLLGDSALYLCASSLPSGVGNIQYFGAGTRLSVL.